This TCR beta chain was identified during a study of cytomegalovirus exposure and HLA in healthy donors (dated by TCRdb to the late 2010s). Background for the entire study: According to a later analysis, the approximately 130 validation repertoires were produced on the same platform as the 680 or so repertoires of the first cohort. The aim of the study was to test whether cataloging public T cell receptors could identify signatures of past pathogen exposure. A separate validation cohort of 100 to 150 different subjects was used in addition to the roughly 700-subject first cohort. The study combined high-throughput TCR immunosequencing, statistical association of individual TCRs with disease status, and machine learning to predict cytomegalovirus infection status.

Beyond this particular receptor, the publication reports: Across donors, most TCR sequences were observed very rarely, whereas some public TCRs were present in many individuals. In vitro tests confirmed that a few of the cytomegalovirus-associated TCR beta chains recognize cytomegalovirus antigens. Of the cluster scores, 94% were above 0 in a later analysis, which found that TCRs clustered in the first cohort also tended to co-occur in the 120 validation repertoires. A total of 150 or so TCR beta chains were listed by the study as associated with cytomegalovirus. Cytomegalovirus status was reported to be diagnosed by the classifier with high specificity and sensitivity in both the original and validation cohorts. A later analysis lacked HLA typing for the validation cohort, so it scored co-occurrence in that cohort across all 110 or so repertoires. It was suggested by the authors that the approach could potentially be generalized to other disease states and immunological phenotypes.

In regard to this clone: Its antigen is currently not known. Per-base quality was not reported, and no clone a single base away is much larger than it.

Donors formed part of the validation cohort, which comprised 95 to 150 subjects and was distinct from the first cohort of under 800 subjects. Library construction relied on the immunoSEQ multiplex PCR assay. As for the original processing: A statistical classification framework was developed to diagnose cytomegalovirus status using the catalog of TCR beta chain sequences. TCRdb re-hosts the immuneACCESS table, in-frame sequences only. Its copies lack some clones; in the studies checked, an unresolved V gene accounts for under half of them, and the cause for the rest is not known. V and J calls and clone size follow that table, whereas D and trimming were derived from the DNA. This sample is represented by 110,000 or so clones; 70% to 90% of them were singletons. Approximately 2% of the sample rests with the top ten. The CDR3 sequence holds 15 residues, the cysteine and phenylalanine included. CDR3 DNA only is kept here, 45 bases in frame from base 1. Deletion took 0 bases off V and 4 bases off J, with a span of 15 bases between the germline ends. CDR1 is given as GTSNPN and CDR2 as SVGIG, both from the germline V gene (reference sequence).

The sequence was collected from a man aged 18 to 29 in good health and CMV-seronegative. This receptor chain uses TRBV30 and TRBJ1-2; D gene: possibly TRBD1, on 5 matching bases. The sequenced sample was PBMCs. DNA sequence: TGTGCCTGGAGTGTACCTCCTGGGGGGATCTATGGCTACACCTTC. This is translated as CAWSVPPGGIYGYTF.